The T cell receptor beta chain under discussion was sequenced for a study of sequential checkpoint blockade in melanoma. Across the study: Patients were randomized 1:1 to nivolumab-then-ipilimumab or ipilimumab-then-nivolumab first-line. After both sequences, patients received maintenance nivolumab.

This clone has more than one count but fewer than ten. Measured with immunoSEQ multiplex PCR; TCRdb has only the in-frame clones, and not every one. The sample shows approximately 14,000 clones, around two thirds of them seen only once. This CDR3 spans 13 amino acids. With 8 bases removed from V and 2 bases from J, the gap between germline ends came to 16 bases. CDR1 GTSNPN and CDR2 SVGIG come from the germline V gene (reference sequence). Treatment specified: randomized to nivolumab then ipilimumab (arm A) or the reverse (arm B). No patient had prior DNA-damaging chemotherapy. Sorted cells were live CD3+CD8+, lacking CD19 and CD56, from PBMCs.

The V call is TRBV30, the J call TRBJ2-7; D unclear. Source: CD8+ T cells sorted from blood (inferred from file names), taken from a patient given nivolumab and ipilimumab in sequence. This TCR derives from a human donor with melanoma. The CDR3 sequence is CAGLGSTTYEQYF. CDR3 DNA sequence: TGTGCCGGGCTGGGCTCCACGACCTACGAGCAGTACTTC.